This T cell receptor beta chain was identified during a study of T-cell reconstitution after alpha-beta-depleted transplantation in children. Findings of the study overall: Reports say that about two months after transplant, the alpha-beta T cells came out of several hundred graft clones that had expanded. Some patients owed their high day-60 TCRbeta diversity to surviving recipient T cells and thymic progenitors. T-cell numbers and diversity one year post-transplant derived largely from freshly generated T cells.

Unique molecular identifiers were incorporated when the TCRbeta library was constructed. TCRdb itself ran the PCR reads through MiXCR, one entry per CDR3 protein. Of a few hundred thousand distinct CDR3 sequences in the sample, 6.6% were seen once. V lost 4 bases and J 15 bases, leaving 18 bases between the germline ends. Germline V gene sequence: CDR1 GTSNPN, CDR2 SVGIG (reference sequence). The length of the CDR3 is 12 residues. This clonotype has more than one count but fewer than ten. Its antigen remains unidentified. Material: PBMCs, obtained before TCRalphabeta/CD19-depleted stem cell transplant. The rearrangement joins TRBV30 to TRBJ1-4, with a weak D call TRBD1 (6 bases). This sequence originates from a boy between 2 and 10 years old with acute lymphoblastic leukemia, due to receive a stem cell transplant. CDR3 coding DNA: TGTGCCTGGATCGACGCGGCAGGGGCATTGTTTTTT. Translated: CAWIDAAGALFF.